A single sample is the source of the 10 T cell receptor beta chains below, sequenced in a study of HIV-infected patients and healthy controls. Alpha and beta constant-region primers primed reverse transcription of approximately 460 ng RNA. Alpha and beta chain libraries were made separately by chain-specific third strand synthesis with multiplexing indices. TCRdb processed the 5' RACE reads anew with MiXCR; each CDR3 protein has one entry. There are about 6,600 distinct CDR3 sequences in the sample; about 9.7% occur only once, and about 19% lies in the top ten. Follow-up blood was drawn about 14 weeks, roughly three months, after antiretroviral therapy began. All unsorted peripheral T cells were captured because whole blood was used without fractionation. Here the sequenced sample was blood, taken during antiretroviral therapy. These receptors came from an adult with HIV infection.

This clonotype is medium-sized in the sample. As DNA, the CDR3 is TGCAGTGCTTCGCGGGCGGACCAAGAGACCCAGTACTTC. Amino acid sequence: CSASRADQETQYF. The chain carries TRBV20-1 and TRBJ2-5, with D perhaps matching TRBD2 (5 bases). Trimming shortened V by 5 bases and J by 0 bases, and 10 bases separated the two germline ends. The length of the CDR3 is 13 residues. CDR1 and CDR2 from the germline V gene are DFQATT and SNEGSKA (reference sequence).

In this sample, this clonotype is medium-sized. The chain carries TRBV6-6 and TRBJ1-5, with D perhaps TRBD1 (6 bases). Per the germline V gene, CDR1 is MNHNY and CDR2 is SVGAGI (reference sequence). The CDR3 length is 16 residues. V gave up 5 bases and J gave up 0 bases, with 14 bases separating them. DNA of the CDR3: TGTGCCAGCAGTCCCTCGACAGGATATAGCAATCAGCCCCAGCATTTT. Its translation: CASSPSTGYSNQPQHF.

This CDR3 reads CSAPPGRGDNEQFF. The CDR3 nucleotides are TGCAGTGCTCCCCCCGGTCGGGGGGACAATGAGCAGTTCTTC. The chain is built from TRBV20-1 and TRBJ2-1, with TRBD2 identical over 7 bases. This CDR3 comprises 14 residues. V shed 5 bases, J shed 5 bases, and the junction held 9 bases outside the gene matches. CDR1 DFQATT and CDR2 SNEGSKA come from the germline V gene (reference sequence).

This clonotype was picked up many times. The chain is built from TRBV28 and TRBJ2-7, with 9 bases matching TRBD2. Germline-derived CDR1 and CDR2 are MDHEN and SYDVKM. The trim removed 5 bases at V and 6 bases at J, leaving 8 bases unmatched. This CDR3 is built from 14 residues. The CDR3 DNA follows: TGTGCCAGCAGTCTAGCGGGAACTCTCGGCGAGCAGTACTTC. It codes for CASSLAGTLGEQYF.

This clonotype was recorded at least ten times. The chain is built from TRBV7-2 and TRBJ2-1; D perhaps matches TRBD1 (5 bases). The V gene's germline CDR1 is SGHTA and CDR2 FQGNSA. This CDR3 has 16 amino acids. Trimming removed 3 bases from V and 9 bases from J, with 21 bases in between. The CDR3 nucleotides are TGTGCCAGCAGCTTGGGTGCTATCGGACCCCAGGGTGAGCAGTTCTTC. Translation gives CASSLGAIGPQGEQFF.

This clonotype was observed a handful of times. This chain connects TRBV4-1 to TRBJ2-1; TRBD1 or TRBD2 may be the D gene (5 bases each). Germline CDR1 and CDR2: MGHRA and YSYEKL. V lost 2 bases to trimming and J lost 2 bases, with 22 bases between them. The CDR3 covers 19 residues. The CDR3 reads CASSQSPGTGFSPYNEQFF. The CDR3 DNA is TGCGCCAGCAGCCAAAGTCCCGGGACGGGCTTTAGCCCCTACAATGAGCAGTTCTTC.

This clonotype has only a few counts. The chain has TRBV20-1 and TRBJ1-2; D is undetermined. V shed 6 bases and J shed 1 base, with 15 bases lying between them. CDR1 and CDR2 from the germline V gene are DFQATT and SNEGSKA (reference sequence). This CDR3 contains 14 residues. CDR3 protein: CSARYERSNYGYTF. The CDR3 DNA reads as TGCAGTGCCAGATACGAGAGGAGTAACTATGGCTACACCTTC.

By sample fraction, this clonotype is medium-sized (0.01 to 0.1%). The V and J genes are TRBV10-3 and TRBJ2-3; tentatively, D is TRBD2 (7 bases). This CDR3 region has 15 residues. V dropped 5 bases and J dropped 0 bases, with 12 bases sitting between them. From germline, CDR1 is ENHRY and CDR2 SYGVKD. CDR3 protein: CAISSGGASTDTQYF. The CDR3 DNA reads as TGTGCCATCAGTAGTGGGGGGGCTAGCACAGATACGCAGTATTTT.

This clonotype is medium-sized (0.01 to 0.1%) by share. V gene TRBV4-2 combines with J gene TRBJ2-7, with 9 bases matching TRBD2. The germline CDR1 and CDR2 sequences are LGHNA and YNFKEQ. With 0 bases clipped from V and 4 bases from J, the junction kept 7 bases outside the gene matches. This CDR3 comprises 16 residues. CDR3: CASSQDPGTSSYEQYF. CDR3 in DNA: TGTGCCAGCAGCCAAGATCCCGGGACTAGCTCTTACGAGCAGTACTTC.

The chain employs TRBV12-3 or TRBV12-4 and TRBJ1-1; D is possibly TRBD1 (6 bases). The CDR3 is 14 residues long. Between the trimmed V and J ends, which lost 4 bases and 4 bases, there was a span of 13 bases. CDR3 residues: CASSSGAWGTEAFF. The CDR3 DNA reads TGTGCCAGCAGTTCGGGGGCTTGGGGCACTGAAGCTTTCTTT.